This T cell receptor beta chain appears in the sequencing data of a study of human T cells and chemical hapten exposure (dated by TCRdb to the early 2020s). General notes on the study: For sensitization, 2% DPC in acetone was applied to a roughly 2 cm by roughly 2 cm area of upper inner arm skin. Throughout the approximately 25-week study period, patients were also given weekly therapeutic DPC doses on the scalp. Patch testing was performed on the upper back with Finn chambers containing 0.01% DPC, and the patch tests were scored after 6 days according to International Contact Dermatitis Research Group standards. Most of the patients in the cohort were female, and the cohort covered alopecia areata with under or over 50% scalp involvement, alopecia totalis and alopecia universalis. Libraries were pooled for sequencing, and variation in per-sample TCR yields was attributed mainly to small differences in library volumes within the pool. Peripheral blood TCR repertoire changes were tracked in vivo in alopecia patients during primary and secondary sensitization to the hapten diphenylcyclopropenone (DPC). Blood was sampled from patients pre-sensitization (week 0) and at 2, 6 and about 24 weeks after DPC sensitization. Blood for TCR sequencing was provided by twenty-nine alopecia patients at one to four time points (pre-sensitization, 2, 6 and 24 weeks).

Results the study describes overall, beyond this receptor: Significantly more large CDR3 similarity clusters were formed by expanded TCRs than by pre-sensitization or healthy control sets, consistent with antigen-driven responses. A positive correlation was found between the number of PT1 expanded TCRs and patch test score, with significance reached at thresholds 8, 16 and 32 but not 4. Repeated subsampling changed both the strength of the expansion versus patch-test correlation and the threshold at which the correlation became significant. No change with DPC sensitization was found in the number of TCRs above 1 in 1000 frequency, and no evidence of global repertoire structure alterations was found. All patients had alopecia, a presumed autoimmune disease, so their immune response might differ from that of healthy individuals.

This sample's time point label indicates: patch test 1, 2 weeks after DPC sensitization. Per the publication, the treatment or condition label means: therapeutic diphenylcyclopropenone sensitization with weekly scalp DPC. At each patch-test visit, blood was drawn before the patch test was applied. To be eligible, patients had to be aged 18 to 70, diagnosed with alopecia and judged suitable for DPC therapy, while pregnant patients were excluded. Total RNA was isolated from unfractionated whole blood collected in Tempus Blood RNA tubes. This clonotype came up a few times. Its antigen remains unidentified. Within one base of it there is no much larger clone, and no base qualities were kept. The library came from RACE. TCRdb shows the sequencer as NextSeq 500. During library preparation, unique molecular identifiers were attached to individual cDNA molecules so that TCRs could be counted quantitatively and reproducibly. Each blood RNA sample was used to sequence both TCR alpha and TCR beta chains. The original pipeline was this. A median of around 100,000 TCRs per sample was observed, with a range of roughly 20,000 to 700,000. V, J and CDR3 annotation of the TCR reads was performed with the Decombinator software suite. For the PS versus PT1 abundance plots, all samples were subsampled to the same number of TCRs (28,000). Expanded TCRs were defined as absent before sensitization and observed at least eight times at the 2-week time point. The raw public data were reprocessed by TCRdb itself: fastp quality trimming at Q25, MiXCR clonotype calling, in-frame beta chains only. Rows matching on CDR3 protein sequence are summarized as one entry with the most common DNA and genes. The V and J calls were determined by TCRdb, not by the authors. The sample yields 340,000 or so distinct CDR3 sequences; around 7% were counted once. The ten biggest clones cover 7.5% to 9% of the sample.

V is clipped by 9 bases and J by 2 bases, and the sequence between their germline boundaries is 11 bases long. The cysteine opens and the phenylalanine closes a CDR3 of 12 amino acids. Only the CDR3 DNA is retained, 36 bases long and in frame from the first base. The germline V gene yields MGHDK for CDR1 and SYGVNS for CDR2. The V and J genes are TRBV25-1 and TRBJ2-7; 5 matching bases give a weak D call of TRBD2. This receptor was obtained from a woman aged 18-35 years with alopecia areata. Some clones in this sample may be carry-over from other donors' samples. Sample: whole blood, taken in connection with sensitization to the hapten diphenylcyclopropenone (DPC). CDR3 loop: CASEGHTYEQYF. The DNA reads TGTGCCAGTGAGGGTCATACCTACGAGCAGTACTTC.